Following are 10 T cell receptor beta chains from one sample sequenced in a study of OX40 agonist ivuxolimab in advanced cancers. Sequencing was performed with immunoSEQ multiplex PCR; in TCRdb, only in-frame clones are kept and a portion is missing. The sample has about 64,000 clones; 70% to 90% are singletons. Sequencing used CD4+ or CD8+ T cells sorted from blood, obtained in a trial of the OX40 agonist ivuxolimab. The receptors stem from an adult with an advanced solid tumor such as melanoma, head and neck, liver or kidney cancer.

The V call is TRBV7-6, the J call TRBJ2-3; TRBD2 aligns across 9 bases. CDR1 SGHVS and CDR2 FNYEAQ come from the germline V gene. The CDR3 totals 14 residues. After removal of 5 bases from V and 7 bases from J, the junction contained 7 bases not matched to a gene. Here the CDR3 reads CASSLAGTSNTQYF. The CDR3 DNA is TGTGCCAGCAGCCTCGCCGGGACTAGCAATACGCAGTATTTT.

V is TRBV12-5 and J is TRBJ2-1; D gene ambiguous. The CDR3 contains 14 residues. Trimming pared 1 base from V and 0 bases from J, leaving 4 bases between. CDR1 is LGHNT and CDR2 is FRNRAP in the germline V gene. CDR3 coding DNA: TGTGCTAGTGGTTTGGACAACTCCTACAATGAGCAGTTCTTC. Residues: CASGLDNSYNEQFF.

The chain joins TRBV11-1 to TRBJ2-5; 8 bases map to TRBD1. The CDR3 has 15 amino acids. The germline gives CDR1 SGHAT, CDR2 FQDESV (reference sequence). The trim removed 5 bases at V and 8 bases at J, leaving 13 bases unmatched. This chain's CDR3 is CASSPQDRVRETQYF. CDR3 in DNA: TGTGCCAGCAGCCCTCAGGACAGGGTGAGGGAAACCCAGTACTTC.

This clone was recorded once. The chain is built from TRBV5-1 and TRBJ2-5; 7 positions agree with TRBD2. CDR3 length: 14 residues. V was clipped by 4 bases and J by 5 bases; unmatched bases: 8. Germline CDR1 reads SGHRS; CDR2 reads YFSETQ. The CDR3 spells CASSDTGTTETQYF. The CDR3 DNA sequence: TGCGCCAGCAGCGACACCGGGACTACCGAGACCCAGTACTTC.

The sample holds one count of this clone. The V gene is TRBV18, the J gene TRBJ1-6; no clear D gene. The CDR3 sequence is 14 residues long. The germline gives CDR1 KGHSH, CDR2 LQKENI. V dropped 2 bases and J dropped 6 bases, with 8 bases sitting between them. The DNA for the CDR3 is TGTGCCAGCTCACCAGTAACAGTTAATTCACCCCTCCACTTT. Its protein is CASSPVTVNSPLHF.

The rearrangement links TRBV27 to TRBJ2-7; no definite D call. Per germline, CDR1 MNHEY and CDR2 SMNVEV (reference sequence). V was trimmed by 0 bases and J by 6 bases, leaving 9 bases between them. This CDR3 spans 13 amino acids. The CDR3 here is CASSLSMAGEQYF. The CDR3 bases are TGTGCCAGCAGTTTATCGATGGCTGGCGAGCAGTACTTC.

Details on this clone: The sample has other DNA sequences that encode this CDR3 too. V is TRBV7-2 and J is TRBJ2-3, with D possibly being TRBD2 (6 bases). The germline V and J ends were trimmed by 3 bases and 2 bases, with 9 bases remaining between them. The CDR3 spans 14 residues. Germline CDR1 and CDR2: SGHTA and FQGNSA. CDR3 nucleotides: TGTGCCAGCAGCTTCCGGGACTCCACAGATACGCAGTATTTT. Translated: CASSFRDSTDTQYF.

This rearrangement joins TRBV5-6 to TRBJ2-7, with D possibly being TRBD1 (5 bases). Germline CDR1 is SGHDT and CDR2 is YYEEEE. This CDR3 is built from 13 residues. V lost 5 bases to trimming and J lost 3 bases, with 12 bases between them. The CDR3 nucleotides are TGTGCCAGCAGACTCCTCGACAGCTACGAGCAGTACTTC. It codes for CASRLLDSYEQYF.

This clone was seen a single time. The chain couples TRBV19 to TRBJ1-1, with unresolved D. The length of the CDR3 is 13 residues. Germline assignment: CDR1 LNHDA and CDR2 SQIVND (reference sequence). V dropped 8 bases and J dropped 6 bases, with 16 bases sitting between them. The CDR3 DNA is TGTGCCAGTGGGATAAGGTGGAGTCCTGAAGCTTTCTTT. This gives the protein CASGIRWSPEAFF.

The CDR3, as DNA: TGTGCCAGTAGTATAGCCCTGGGCTACAATGAGCAGTTCTTC. Translation gives CASSIALGYNEQFF. The chain couples TRBV19 to TRBJ2-1; D is ambiguous. The CDR3 is 14 residues long. V was cut by 1 base and J by 3 bases, with 7 bases left in between. CDR1 is LNHDA, CDR2 SQIVND, per germline (reference sequence).